What follows are 5 T cell receptor beta chains derived from one specimen sequenced in a study of T cell changes during pregnancy in multiple sclerosis. TCRdb's copy holds only in-frame clones and misses some; the assay was immunoSEQ multiplex PCR. Of fewer than 60,000 clones in the sample, roughly 94% are singletons; the top ten hold less than 0.4%. The source was CD4+ T cells from peripheral blood mononuclear cells, collected in the third trimester of pregnancy. Receptor source: a female donor with multiple sclerosis, enrolled in a pregnancy study.

The chain uses TRBV6-1 and TRBJ1-2; D call uncertain. Germline CDR1 reads MNHNS; CDR2 reads SASEGT. Trimming cost V 6 bases and J 1 base, with 12 bases left between them. The CDR3 is 14 residues long. CDR3 sequence (DNA): TGTGCCAGCAGGGAGGACGGAAATAACTATGGCTACACCTTC. It specifies CASREDGNNYGYTF.

This clone was detected only a few times. The chain employs TRBV7-9 and TRBJ1-1; no reliable D call. Trimming left V 5 bases short and J 2 bases short, with 6 bases between. Per germline, CDR1 SEHNR and CDR2 FQNEAQ (reference sequence). CDR3 length: 12 amino acids. In DNA form, the CDR3 reads TGTGCCAGCAGCCCGTTTAACACTGAAGCTTTCTTT. Protein product: CASSPFNTEAFF.

The gene calls are TRBV5-1 and TRBJ2-5, with D possibly matching TRBD1 (5 bases). Per the germline V gene, CDR1 is SGHRS and CDR2 is YFSETQ. The ends were cut back, 1 base at V and 2 bases at J, with 12 bases in the middle. This CDR3 contains 15 residues. The CDR3 DNA is TGCGCCAGCAGCTTGAGGGGTTCTGGGCAAGAGACCCAGTACTTC. Amino acids: CASSLRGSGQETQYF.

The chain carries TRBV30 and TRBJ2-1; maybe TRBD2 (6 bases). Per germline, CDR1 GTSNPN and CDR2 SVGIG (reference sequence). The CDR3 has 15 residues. The V end lost 0 bases, the J end lost 6 bases, and 15 bases lay between the germline ends. This CDR3 reads CAWSVGTVSANEQFF. CDR3 DNA: TGTGCCTGGAGTGTCGGGACTGTTTCCGCCAATGAGCAGTTCTTC.

This rearrangement joins TRBV18 to TRBJ1-4; possibly TRBD1 for D (5 bases). Germline V gene data show CDR1 as KGHSH and CDR2 as LQKENI. Between the trimmed V and J ends, which lost 6 bases and 8 bases, there was a span of 10 bases. This CDR3 is 12 amino acids long. The CDR3 here is CASSREGEKLFF. The CDR3 nucleotides read TGTGCCAGCTCGCGGGAGGGGGAAAAACTGTTTTTT.